This T cell receptor (beta chain) comes out of a study of T-cell reconstitution after alpha-beta-depleted transplantation in children. TCRbeta library construction was performed incorporating unique molecular identifiers. TCRdb re-analysed the PCR reads in MiXCR, keeping a single row per CDR3 protein. The sample consists of approximately 510,000 distinct CDR3 sequences, about 17% of them appearing once. Germline CDR1 reads MGHDK; CDR2 reads SYGVNS. V dropped 5 bases and J dropped 6 bases, with 18 bases sitting between them. The CDR3 has 15 residues. V gene TRBV25-1 combines with J gene TRBJ2-3; a possible D gene is TRBD1 (6 bases). The input for sequencing was PBMCs from the stem cell graft donor, taken from the stem cell graft. This receptor was identified in a human donor who donated a stem cell graft to a child with acute lymphoblastic leukemia. The CDR3 coding sequence is TGTGCCAGCAGTAGAGGGTGGGGGCCAACGGATACGCAGTATTTT. It specifies CASSRGWGPTDTQYF.